This T cell receptor (beta chain) appears in the sequencing data of a study of human T cells and chemical hapten exposure. This CDR3 has 13 amino acids. The V end lost 3 bases, the J end lost 1 base, and 6 bases lay between the germline ends. From germline, CDR1 is MDHEN and CDR2 SYDVKM. The time point here: pre-sensitization, week 0. As for treatment: therapeutic diphenylcyclopropenone sensitization with weekly scalp DPC. TCRdb ran MiXCR on the RACE reads and lists one entry per CDR3 protein. The data contain around 200,000 distinct CDR3 sequences, approximately 31% of them singletons. The input for sequencing was whole blood, taken in connection with sensitization to the hapten diphenylcyclopropenone (DPC). The V call is TRBV28, the J call TRBJ1-1; D is unresolved. The TCR sequence derives from a woman in her 30s with alopecia areata. Some clones in this sample may be carry-over from other donors' samples. The CDR3 sequence is CASSFAGNTEAFF. The DNA for the CDR3 is TGTGCCAGCAGTTTTGCAGGGAACACTGAAGCTTTCTTT.